This TCR beta chain originates from a study of control samples from healthy donors and cancer patients. Assay: immunoSEQ multiplex PCR; the TCRdb copy retains only in-frame clones and omits some. Of about 59,000 clones in the sample, roughly 90% are singletons; the top ten hold around 1.7%. This sequence was found in a man between 35 and 55 years old with colorectal cancer. Sequenced: PBMCs.

The CDR3 sequence: CASSQSRGGGQPQHF. Written as DNA, the CDR3 is TGCGCCAGCAGTCAATCGAGAGGGGGGGGTCAGCCCCAGCATTTT. The chain combines TRBV23-1 with TRBJ1-5, with D tentatively TRBD1 (6 bases). TRBV23-1 is assigned to the ORF class and has an uncertain function. There are 15 residues in the CDR3. Trimming took off 0 bases at V and 6 bases at J, with 12 bases between the two ends.